This section outlines one TCR beta chain sequence together with its context. In Seattle, patients joined the study during active infection and were tracked longitudinally. This entry comes from a study of blood T cell repertoires in COVID-19. At the level of the study: The United States, Italy and Spain were the sources of the acute and convalescent COVID-19 samples.

Assay: immunoSEQ multiplex PCR; the TCRdb copy retains only in-frame clones and omits some. This table holds 150,000 to 200,000 clones, about three quarters found once. The sample was peripheral blood. The origin of this receptor is an elderly woman with COVID-19, enrolled during active disease.

CDR3 DNA sequence: TGTGCCAGCAGTTTAACAACAGGGGCGAATTCACCCCTCCACTTT. Translation: CASSLTTGANSPLHF. The chain is built from TRBV28 and TRBJ1-6; 7 nucleotides agree with TRBD1. The J segment lost 7 bases and the V segment lost 2 bases, leaving 5 bases of the junction unmatched. The CDR3 length is 15 residues. Germline CDR1 reads MDHEN; CDR2 reads SYDVKM.